A single sample gave rise to the 15 T cell receptor beta chains below, sequenced in a study of naive and memory T cell subsets. TCR cDNA received a 3' ligated oligonucleotide that carried a UMI. The SP2 primer and nested alpha and beta constant region primers amplified ligated cDNA in four rounds. TCRdb called the 5' RACE reads again in MiXCR, with one record for every CDR3 protein. The table lists approximately 32,000 distinct CDR3 sequences, 16% of them singletons, with 2% to 3% in the top ten. The origin of the receptors is a female donor in good health.

The V call is TRBV12-5, the J call TRBJ1-1, with D perhaps TRBD1 (6 bases). Trimming removed 2 bases from V and 3 bases from J, with 7 bases in between. This CDR3 comprises 13 residues. The V gene's germline CDR1 is LGHNT and CDR2 FRNRAP. The CDR3 coding sequence is TGTGCTAGTGGTTTGTACAGGGACACTGAAGCTTTCTTT. Its protein is CASGLYRDTEAFF.

This clonotype has at least ten counts. The chain combines TRBV7-2 with TRBJ2-7; the D call may be TRBD1 or TRBD2 (5 bases each). From germline, CDR1 is SGHTA and CDR2 FQGNSA. This CDR3 comprises 13 residues. Trimming pared 5 bases from V and 7 bases from J, leaving 15 bases between. The CDR3 region has the DNA TGTGCCAGCAGCCGGGACGGCACGTCTGAGCAGTACTTC. As protein: CASSRDGTSEQYF.

The genes are TRBV4-2 and TRBJ1-2; the D gene is possibly TRBD1 (5 bases). Deletions cut 5 bases from V and 3 bases from J, with 10 bases between. The V gene's germline CDR1 is LGHNA and CDR2 YNFKEQ. CDR3 length equals 13 residues. CDR3 region: CASSTQGDYGYTF. The CDR3 bases are TGTGCCAGCAGCACTCAGGGAGACTATGGCTACACCTTC.

Within the sample, this clonotype is medium-sized. For the CDR3, the DNA is TGTGCCAGCAGTGGGAGACGAAGCTCCTATAATTCACCCCTCCACTTT. Its protein is CASSGRRSSYNSPLHF. This sequence joins TRBV2 and TRBJ1-6; D gene unclear. CDR1 SNHLY and CDR2 FYNNEI come from the germline V gene. Trimming stripped 4 bases from V and 0 bases from J, with 10 bases between. This CDR3 region has 16 residues. Complete variable domain (other parts from reference TRBV2 and TRBJ1-6): EPEVTQTPSHQVTQMGQEVILRCVPISNHLYFYWYRQILGQKVEFLVSFYNNEISEKSEIFDDQFSVERPDGSNFTLKIRSTKLEDSAMYFCASSGRRSSYNSPLHFGNGTRLTVT.

This clonotype was counted ten times or more. The V gene is TRBV7-8, the J gene TRBJ2-7; TRBD1 might be the D (5 bases). Germline-derived CDR1 and CDR2 are SGHVS and FQNEAQ. The V end was cut by 1 base, the J end by 2 bases, with 9 bases between. This CDR3 is 14 amino acids long. CDR3 sequence reads: CASSLGPTAYEQYF. The CDR3 nucleotides read TGTGCCAGCAGCTTAGGCCCGACAGCCTACGAGCAGTACTTC.

V and J are TRBV4-1 and TRBJ1-3, with 7 bases lining up with TRBD1. V lost 1 base, J lost 10 bases, and 4 bases stayed unmatched. Germline CDR1 reads MGHRA; CDR2 reads YSYEKL. The CDR3 is 13 amino acids. CDR3 region: CASSQGQGWTIYF. CDR3 bases: TGCGCCAGCAGCCAAGGACAGGGTTGGACCATATATTTT.

This clonotype was detected many times. This chain connects TRBV29-1 to TRBJ1-1; 8 bases fit TRBD1. The germline CDR1 and CDR2 sequences are SQVTM and ANQGSEA. The CDR3 runs 14 residues. J gave up 6 bases and V 6 bases, and 12 bases lay outside the gene matches. The CDR3 coding sequence is TGCAGCGTGTCGCCGGGACAGGATGGGTCTGAAGCTTTCTTT. Its protein is CSVSPGQDGSEAFF.

V is TRBV6-5 and J is TRBJ2-3, with 7 positions matching TRBD2. J gave up 3 bases and V 6 bases, and 6 bases lay outside the gene matches. The CDR3 is 14 residues long. Germline V CDR1 and CDR2: MNHEY, SVGAGI. The CDR3 sequence is CASSASGETDTQYF. CDR3 in DNA: TGTGCCAGCAGCGCAAGCGGGGAGACAGATACGCAGTATTTT.

Comment on this clonotype: A read error is possible here, since a much larger clone lies one base away. The chain couples TRBV11-2 to TRBJ1-1, with 8 positions matching TRBD1. From germline, CDR1 is SGHAT and CDR2 FQNNGV. Losses at the gene ends were 2 bases for V and 1 base for J; bases not matched to a gene: 6. CDR3 length equals 16 residues. In DNA form, the CDR3 reads TGTGCCAGCAGCTTACGGACAGGGCAGTGGAACACTGAAGCTTTCTTT. Amino acid sequence: CASSLRTGQWNTEAFF.

By sample fraction, this clonotype is medium-sized (0.01 to 0.1%). This chain connects TRBV7-2 to TRBJ2-7; D possibly corresponds to TRBD1 (6 bases). The germline CDR1 and CDR2 sequences are SGHTA and FQGNSA. CDR3 size: 15 residues. Trimming took off 5 bases at V and 0 bases at J, with 14 bases between the two ends. CDR3 sequence reads: CASSPRGTTSYEQYF. CDR3 bases: TGTGCCAGCAGCCCTAGGGGGACAACCTCCTACGAGCAGTACTTC. The variable domain in full, with the rest retrieved from reference TRBV7-2 and TRBJ2-7, is GAGVSQSPSNKVTEKGKDVELRCDPISGHTALYWYRQSLGQGLEFLIYFQGNSAPDKSGLPSDRFSAERTGGSVSTLTIQRTQQEDSAVYLCASSPRGTTSYEQYFGPGTRLTVT.

V gene TRBV10-3 combines with J gene TRBJ1-2; no firm D call. V was cut by 2 bases and J by 0 bases, with 13 bases left in between. The CDR3 has 16 amino acids. Germline loops: CDR1 ENHRY, CDR2 SYGVKD. CDR3 region: CAISEKDGQTNYGYTF. In DNA form, the CDR3 reads TGTGCCATCAGTGAGAAGGACGGGCAGACTAACTATGGCTACACCTTC.

This clonotype was recorded a few times. V usage is TRBV29-1 and J usage is TRBJ1-1; TRBD1 matches 8 bases. The CDR3 totals 16 residues. V lost 7 bases to trimming and J lost 7 bases; unmatched junction nucleotides: 20. CDR1 is SQVTM, CDR2 ANQGSEA, per germline. The DNA for the CDR3 is TGCAGCGCTATAAATAGGGACAGGAACAGAGGGGGTGAAGCTTTCTTT. Its translation: CSAINRDRNRGGEAFF.

This clonotype was detected ten times or more. The chain recombines TRBV6-5 with TRBJ2-4, with 8 nucleotides matching TRBD2. There are 18 residues in the CDR3. With V trimmed by 5 bases and J by 1 base, 13 bases remained unmatched. CDR1 and CDR2 (germline): MNHEY, SVGAGI. CDR3 residues: CASSRALSGGLAKNIQYF. The CDR3 nucleotides read TGTGCCAGCAGTAGGGCCTTGAGCGGGGGTCTTGCCAAAAACATTCAGTACTTC.

This clonotype was counted ten times or more. The gene calls are TRBV20-1 and TRBJ1-5; 9 positions agree with TRBD1. The ends lost 3 bases at V and 4 bases at J; junction bases unmatched: 7. The germline V gene has CDR1 DFQATT and CDR2 SNEGSKA (reference sequence). The CDR3 runs 15 residues. The CDR3 here is CSARPGQGFNQPQHF. The CDR3 region has the DNA TGCAGTGCTAGGCCGGGACAGGGATTTAATCAGCCCCAGCATTTT.

Turning to this clonotype: This sequence may be a read error, since a much larger clone differs from it by one base. The chain joins TRBV20-1 to TRBJ2-2, with 7 bases lining up with TRBD1. CDR1 and CDR2 from the germline V gene are DFQATT and SNEGSKA (reference sequence). CDR3 length: 16 residues. The chain's CDR3 is CRASRQGRRNTGELFF. In DNA, the CDR3 is TGCAGAGCTAGCCGACAGGGCCGTAGGAACACCGGGGAGCTGTTTTTT.